The 31 T cell receptor beta chains listed next were all sequenced from one sample in a study of blood T cell repertoires in COVID-19. The table came from immunoSEQ multiplex PCR; TCRdb's copy has only in-frame clones and leaves some out. Seen here are 300,000 to 400,000 clones, about 86% observed once, and the top ten hold about 4.2%. The specimen sequenced was PBMCs or T cells enriched from blood (not recorded which). The receptors originated from a woman aged 40 to 55 with acute COVID-19.

The J gene is TRBJ1-1, the V gene TRBV28; a possible D gene is TRBD1 (6 bases). This CDR3 is built from 13 residues. The V end lost 5 bases, the J end lost 4 bases, and 11 bases lay between the germline ends. Germline V gene sequence: CDR1 MDHEN, CDR2 SYDVKM. The CDR3 nucleotides read TGTGCCAGCAGTGGGGGCAGATTCACTGAAGCTTTCTTT. Protein product: CASSGGRFTEAFF.

V usage is TRBV3-1 (or the pseudogene TRBV3-2) and J usage is TRBJ1-1; D not certain. The CDR3 spans 15 residues. The germline V gene encodes CDR1 LGHDT and CDR2 YNNKEL (reference sequence). V gave up 3 bases and J gave up 6 bases, with 17 bases separating them. This chain's CDR3 is CASSQGVLGRAEAFF. The CDR3 DNA is TGTGCCAGCAGCCAGGGTGTTCTGGGGAGGGCTGAAGCTTTCTTT.

J is TRBJ1-4 and V is TRBV3-1 (or the pseudogene TRBV3-2); perhaps TRBD1 as D (5 bases). Germline lookup yields CDR1 LGHDT and CDR2 YNNKEL (reference sequence). CDR3 length equals 16 residues. Trimming removed 5 bases from V and 8 bases from J, with 21 bases in between. The chain's CDR3 is CASSTAFQGLREKLFF. As DNA, the CDR3 is TGTGCCAGCAGCACCGCCTTTCAGGGTTTGAGGGAAAAACTGTTTTTT.

J is TRBJ2-2 and V is TRBV19; TRBD2 agrees at 7 bases. With V trimmed by 7 bases and J by 7 bases, 21 bases remained unmatched. The CDR3 runs 18 residues. CDR1 and CDR2 (germline): LNHDA, SQIVND (reference sequence). The chain's CDR3 is CASKDFAGGSFEGGELFF. The CDR3, as DNA: TGTGCCAGTAAGGATTTCGCCGGGGGGTCCTTCGAGGGCGGGGAGCTGTTTTTT. The full variable domain, completed using reference TRBV19 and TRBJ2-2, is DGGITQSPKYLFRKEGQNVTLSCEQNLNHDAMYWYRQDPGQGLRLIYYSQIVNDFQKGDIAEGYSVSREKKESFPLTVTSAQKNPTAFYLCASKDFAGGSFEGGELFFGEGSRLTVL.

This chain connects TRBV5-4 to TRBJ1-6; the match to TRBD1 covers 9 bases. After removal of 4 bases from V and 4 bases from J, the junction contained 3 bases not matched to a gene. CDR3 length equals 15 residues. CDR1 SGHNT and CDR2 YYREEE come from the germline V gene (reference sequence). The CDR3 nucleotides read TGTGCCAGCAGCCTGGGACAGGGTTATAATTCACCCCTCCACTTT. Amino acids: CASSLGQGYNSPLHF.

The chain's CDR3 is CASRTGGAYSSLEYF. CDR3 sequence (DNA): TGTGCCAGCAGAACAGGGGGCGCATATAGCTCTCTAGAGTACTTC. The V gene is TRBV28, the J gene TRBJ2-7; 9 positions match TRBD1. Unmatched junction bases numbered 17, after V lost 6 bases and J lost 11 bases. The CDR3 runs to 15 residues. Per germline, CDR1 MDHEN and CDR2 SYDVKM.

The table lists this clone with a count of one. The chain is built from TRBV2 and TRBJ1-5, with 7 bases aligning to TRBD1. Per germline, CDR1 SNHLY and CDR2 FYNNEI. The CDR3 totals 14 residues. The trim removed 8 bases at V and 4 bases at J, leaving 8 bases unmatched. CDR3 DNA sequence: TGTGCCAGCCTCCGGGACAGTGCAAATCAGCCCCAGCATTTT. This encodes CASLRDSANQPQHF. The whole variable domain, filled in from reference TRBV2 and TRBJ1-5, reads EPEVTQTPSHQVTQMGQEVILRCVPISNHLYFYWYRQILGQKVEFLVSFYNNEISEKSEIFDDQFSVERPDGSNFTLKIRSTKLEDSAMYFCASLRDSANQPQHFGDGTRLSIL.

The chain combines TRBV6-5 with TRBJ2-2; a weak D match, TRBD1 (5 bases). Germline V lookup: CDR1 MNHEY, CDR2 SVGAGI. The CDR3 consists of 15 residues. The V and J ends lost 2 bases and 3 bases respectively, with 10 bases between them. The CDR3 protein is CASSYARVDTGELFF. For the CDR3, the DNA is TGTGCCAGCAGTTACGCCAGGGTAGACACCGGGGAGCTGTTTTTT.

The chain carries TRBV9 and TRBJ1-3; 7 nucleotides agree with TRBD1. This CDR3 region has 15 residues. Trimming cost V 0 bases and J 2 bases; bases outside gene matches: 2. Germline V gives CDR1 SGDLS, CDR2 YYNGEE. CDR3 nucleotide sequence: TGTGCCAGCAGCGTAGCCACAGGGGCTGGAAACACCATATATTTT. This gives the protein CASSVATGAGNTIYF.

This chain connects TRBV4-3 to TRBJ2-5, with 9 bases aligning to TRBD2. With 0 bases clipped from V and 5 bases from J, the junction kept 7 bases outside the gene matches. The CDR3 contains 16 residues. Germline CDR1 LGHNA, CDR2 YSLEER. CDR3: CASSQDPSGVGETQYF. CDR3 nucleotide sequence: TGCGCCAGCAGCCAAGATCCTAGCGGGGTTGGGGAGACCCAGTACTTC.

This chain's CDR3 is CASSTRRTDTQYF. CDR3 coding DNA: TGTGCCAGCAGTACACGCCGCACAGATACGCAGTATTTT. The chain carries TRBV27 and TRBJ2-3; D gene ambiguous. The CDR3 sequence is 13 residues long. V was pared by 5 bases and J by 1 base, with 7 bases between. Germline V gene data show CDR1 as MNHEY and CDR2 as SMNVEV (reference sequence).

The gene calls are TRBV6-5 and TRBJ1-1; D is unclear. The germline V and J ends were trimmed by 5 bases and 1 base, with 14 bases remaining between them. This CDR3 region has 15 residues. Germline values: CDR1 MNHEY, CDR2 SVGAGI. Written as DNA, the CDR3 is TGTGCCAGCAGTCCCCGCTCAGGATCGAACACTGAAGCTTTCTTT. The encoded protein is CASSPRSGSNTEAFF.

The chain combines TRBV7-9 with TRBJ2-1; D gene uncertain. Trimming took off 5 bases at V and 0 bases at J, with 17 bases between the two ends. The germline CDR1 and CDR2 sequences are SEHNR and FQNEAQ (reference sequence). The CDR3 consists of 17 residues. The chain's CDR3 is CASSPSEALVSYNEQFF. The CDR3 nucleotides read TGTGCCAGCAGCCCCTCCGAGGCCCTAGTCTCCTACAATGAGCAGTTCTTC.

V is TRBV5-6 and J is TRBJ1-1; possibly TRBD1 for D (6 bases). The germline V and J ends were trimmed by 4 bases and 1 base, with 17 bases remaining between them. Germline-derived CDR1 and CDR2 are SGHDT and YYEEEE. This CDR3 has 16 amino acids. In nucleotides, the CDR3 is TGTGCCAGCAGCCCAGGTCAGGGGACCCGGAACACTGAAGCTTTCTTT. Its translation is CASSPGQGTRNTEAFF.

The chain links TRBV5-1 to TRBJ1-1; unclear D gene. The CDR3 loop spans 15 amino acids. Trimming pared 3 bases from V and 1 base from J, leaving 13 bases between. Germline loops: CDR1 SGHRS, CDR2 YFSETQ. The CDR3 sequence is CASSSMGTRNTEAFF. For the CDR3, the DNA is TGCGCCAGCAGCTCAATGGGCACCAGGAACACTGAAGCTTTCTTT.

V and J are TRBV9 and TRBJ1-2; the match to TRBD1 covers 8 bases. Losses at the gene ends were 5 bases for V and 2 bases for J; bases not matched to a gene: 5. CDR3 length equals 14 residues. CDR1 and CDR2 from the germline V gene are SGDLS and YYNGEE. As DNA, the CDR3 is TGTGCCAGCAGTCCGGGACAGGCAAACTATGGCTACACCTTC. Amino acids: CASSPGQANYGYTF.

Regarding this clone: The same CDR3 can be traced to other DNA sequences in this sample. This sequence joins TRBV7-2 and TRBJ1-5, with D uncertain. The V and J ends lost 1 base and 6 bases respectively, with 4 bases between them. Germline-derived CDR1 and CDR2 are SGHTA and FQGNSA. The CDR3 contains 12 residues. CDR3 sequence: CASSLVSQPQHF. Written as DNA, the CDR3 is TGTGCCAGCAGCTTAGTCTCTCAGCCCCAGCATTTT.

The rearrangement links TRBV3-1 (or the pseudogene TRBV3-2) to TRBJ2-7; the D gene is possibly TRBD2 (5 bases). CDR1 LGHDT and CDR2 YNNKEL come from the germline V gene (reference sequence). The length of the CDR3 is 15 residues. The V end was cut by 1 base, the J end by 5 bases, with 15 bases between. This chain's CDR3 is CASSQAGLAPHEQYF. The DNA for the CDR3 is TGTGCCAGCAGCCAAGCGGGTCTAGCCCCCCACGAGCAGTACTTC.

A note on this clone: The sample holds other DNA sequences that translate to the same CDR3. This rearrangement joins TRBV5-4 to TRBJ1-2; weak D call: TRBD1 (6 bases). The CDR3 covers 13 residues. Germline V gene lookup returns CDR1 SGHNT and CDR2 YYREEE (reference sequence). Trimming stripped 0 bases from V and 6 bases from J, with 9 bases between. The CDR3 nucleotides are TGTGCCAGCAGCTTGGCTGGGGGCGATGGCTACACCTTC. Protein product: CASSLAGGDGYTF.

CDR3 region: CASSIRGNYGYTF. CDR3 nucleotides: TGTGCCAGTAGTATTCGCGGGAACTATGGCTACACCTTC. This chain links TRBV19 with TRBJ1-2; no clear D. V was trimmed by 3 bases and J by 2 bases, leaving 7 bases between them. Germline CDR1 and CDR2: LNHDA and SQIVND (reference sequence). The CDR3 sequence is 13 residues long.

The rearrangement uses TRBV19 and TRBJ1-5; tentatively, D is TRBD1 (5 bases). V gave up 4 bases and J gave up 2 bases, with 15 bases separating them. This CDR3 region has 16 residues. Germline assignment: CDR1 LNHDA and CDR2 SQIVND (reference sequence). CDR3: CASSSPRGVGNQPQHF. For the CDR3, the DNA is TGTGCCAGTAGTAGCCCCCGGGGGGTTGGCAATCAGCCCCAGCATTTT. Together with reference TRBV19 and TRBJ1-5, the CDR3 gives the full variable domain: DGGITQSPKYLFRKEGQNVTLSCEQNLNHDAMYWYRQDPGQGLRLIYYSQIVNDFQKGDIAEGYSVSREKKESFPLTVTSAQKNPTAFYLCASSSPRGVGNQPQHFGDGTRLSIL.

The V gene is TRBV9, the J gene TRBJ2-3; TRBD2 agrees at 11 bases. The CDR3 runs 17 residues. The ends lost 0 bases at V and 3 bases at J; junction bases unmatched: 6. Germline V gene sequence: CDR1 SGDLS, CDR2 YYNGEE. CDR3 nucleotides: TGTGCCAGCAGCGTAGACCTAGCGGGGGGACCAACAGATACGCAGTATTTT. It codes for CASSVDLAGGPTDTQYF.

The chain employs TRBV7-6 and TRBJ1-1; TRBD1 matches at 9 bases. This CDR3 spans 14 amino acids. V shed 4 bases, J shed 10 bases, and the junction held 10 bases outside the gene matches. The V gene's germline CDR1 is SGHVS and CDR2 FNYEAQ. The DNA for the CDR3 is TGTGCCAGCAGCTACGGACAGGGGACCGGGGGAGCTTTCTTT. It specifies CASSYGQGTGGAFF.

V usage is TRBV6-4 and J usage is TRBJ2-3, with TRBD2 identical over 12 bases. Germline V lookup: CDR1 MRHNA, CDR2 SNTAGT. V lost 7 bases and J lost 7; bases outside the gene matches: 9. The CDR3 spans 15 residues. This CDR3 reads CASIPSGRAVNTQYF. CDR3 nucleotide sequence: TGTGCCAGCATCCCTAGCGGGAGGGCGGTCAATACGCAGTATTTT.

The chain links TRBV6-6 to TRBJ2-1, with a possible D match to TRBD2 (6 bases). The V end was cut by 5 bases, the J end by 0 bases, with 20 bases between. Germline values: CDR1 MNHNY, CDR2 SVGAGI (reference sequence). The CDR3 contains 18 residues. The CDR3 nucleotides are TGTGCCAGCAGTCAGAGACCGGGACTCCCTAGCTCCTACAATGAGCAGTTCTTC. It encodes CASSQRPGLPSSYNEQFF.

The chain joins TRBV2 to TRBJ2-2; 9 bases line up with TRBD1. The junction had 3 bases not matched to a gene; V was cut back by 3 bases and J by 4 bases. Germline-derived CDR1 and CDR2 are SNHLY and FYNNEI. CDR3 length equals 15 residues. CDR3 nucleotides: TGTGCCAGCAGTGAGAAGACAGGGGGCACCGGGGAGCTGTTTTTT. Translation gives CASSEKTGGTGELFF.

The J gene is TRBJ1-3, the V gene TRBV3-1 (or the pseudogene TRBV3-2), with D tentatively TRBD1 (5 bases). The CDR3 runs 15 residues. The V and J ends lost 4 bases and 4 bases respectively, with 14 bases between them. Germline-derived CDR1 and CDR2 are LGHDT and YNNKEL (reference sequence). The CDR3 loop reads CASSLTGQGGNTIYF. The CDR3 bases are TGTGCCAGCAGCCTTACCGGGCAGGGAGGAAACACCATATATTTT.

This clone was observed a single time. The chain carries TRBV9 and TRBJ2-1; 12 bases match TRBD2. This CDR3 region has 14 residues. CDR1 is SGDLS and CDR2 is YYNGEE in the germline V gene. Losses at the gene ends were 3 bases for V and 6 bases for J; bases not matched to a gene: 1. The CDR3 loop is CASSAGLAGNEQFF. CDR3 nucleotide sequence: TGTGCCAGCAGCGCGGGACTAGCGGGCAATGAGCAGTTCTTC.

The chain combines TRBV6-5 with TRBJ2-3; TRBD1 matches 10 bases. CDR1 and CDR2 from the germline V gene are MNHEY and SVGAGI. V dropped 2 bases and J dropped 5; count of bases not matched to a gene: 7. The CDR3 length is 16 residues. For the CDR3, the DNA is TGTGCCAGCAGTTACAGCATCGGGACAGGGGTAGATACGCAGTATTTT. This encodes CASSYSIGTGVDTQYF.

This chain connects TRBV18 to TRBJ1-1; 10 nucleotides line up with TRBD1. Looked up from germline, CDR1 is KGHSH and CDR2 is LQKENI. The CDR3 spans 15 residues. Trimming removed 6 bases from V and 1 base from J; junction bases left unmatched: 5. The CDR3 sequence is CASSQGTGENTEAFF. Written as DNA, the CDR3 is TGTGCCAGCTCTCAGGGGACAGGGGAGAACACTGAAGCTTTCTTT.

The chain employs TRBV28 and TRBJ1-6; 7 bases are shared with TRBD1. Germline V gives CDR1 MDHEN, CDR2 SYDVKM. The V gene end was trimmed by 5 bases and the J gene end by 7 bases; junction bases not matched to a gene: 11. This CDR3 has 16 residues. The CDR3 sequence: CASSPDRAAWNSPLHF. As DNA, the CDR3 is TGTGCCAGCAGTCCTGACAGGGCAGCTTGGAATTCACCCCTCCACTTT.